This T cell receptor beta chain was identified in a study of T cells in Graves' hyperthyroidism and ophthalmopathy. This clonotype was seen repeatedly, ten times or more. The investigators amplified TCR beta CDR3 regions from RNA transcripts. An initial round of RT-PCR targeting the TCR CDR3 relied on the HTBI primer set. TCRdb re-called the multiplex PCR reads through MiXCR, storing one row per CDR3 protein. The sample yields hundreds of thousands of distinct CDR3 sequences, 18% seen once. Fresh peripheral blood, around 9.2 ml of it, supplied the PBMCs. The CDR3 covers 14 residues. Deletions cut 1 base from V and 1 base from J, with 7 bases between.

What was sequenced was blood. This receptor was obtained from a woman in her fifties or sixties with Graves' hyperthyroidism that later progressed to Graves' ophthalmopathy. J is TRBJ2-5 and V is TRBV12-3 or TRBV12-4; no clear D. The CDR3 reads CASSLDSVQETQYF. CDR3 bases: TGTGCCAGCAGTTTAGATTCAGTCCAAGAGACCCAGTACTTC.